Sequencing of this T cell receptor (beta chain) was carried out in a study of Graves' ophthalmopathy and Graves' hyperthyroidism. On this clonotype itself: The junction shows a germline mismatch at one end, possibly a read error.

Germline loops: CDR1 MNHNS, CDR2 SASEGT. The CDR3 extends over 12 amino acids. The TCR beta CDR3 regions underwent amplification from RNA transcripts. Scientists carried out first-round RT-PCR using HTBI primers and then a second-round multiplex PCR. In TCRdb, the multiplex PCR reads were re-called with MiXCR into one record per CDR3 protein. Here the sample spans fewer than 350,000 distinct CDR3 sequences, 15% to 20% being singletons. Exclusion criteria comprised other autoimmune diseases, uncontrolled infections, pregnancy or lactation in patients. This chain connects TRBV6-1 to TRBJ2-7; TRBD2 agrees at 10 bases. Sequenced sample: peripheral blood. The TCR comes from an adult man with Graves' ophthalmopathy. Here the CDR3 DNA reads TGTGCCAGCTCCAGGGGTTCCGGGACTAGCGTTTTC. Translation: CASSRGSGTSVF.